The clone carrying this T cell receptor beta chain was seen a handful of times. This entry is derived from a study of CD8+ T cells in alopecia areata. Overall study context: Treated individuals took tofacitinib by mouth, 5 to 10 mg twice daily.

In each case, RNA was isolated and then reverse transcribed into cDNA as the sequencing template. Clones were sequenced by immunoSEQ multiplex PCR, and TCRdb holds only the in-frame ones, with some missing. This sample has around 7,500 clones, with roughly 67% found just once. Samples from alopecia areata patients were lesional scalp punch biopsies and peripheral blood. The sequence was obtained from a human donor with alopecia areata. Sequencing was performed on skin, taken at week 0.

The CDR3 coding sequence is TGTGCCAGCAGCGATCTCGGGGCAGGGACGAGCAATCAGCCCCAGCATTTT. Its protein product is CASSDLGAGTSNQPQHF. The gene calls are TRBV5-4 and TRBJ1-5, with a tentative D call TRBD1 (5 bases). There are 17 residues in the CDR3. V was cut by 4 bases and J by 1 base, with 18 bases left in between. Germline CDR1 is SGHNT and CDR2 is YYREEE (reference sequence).